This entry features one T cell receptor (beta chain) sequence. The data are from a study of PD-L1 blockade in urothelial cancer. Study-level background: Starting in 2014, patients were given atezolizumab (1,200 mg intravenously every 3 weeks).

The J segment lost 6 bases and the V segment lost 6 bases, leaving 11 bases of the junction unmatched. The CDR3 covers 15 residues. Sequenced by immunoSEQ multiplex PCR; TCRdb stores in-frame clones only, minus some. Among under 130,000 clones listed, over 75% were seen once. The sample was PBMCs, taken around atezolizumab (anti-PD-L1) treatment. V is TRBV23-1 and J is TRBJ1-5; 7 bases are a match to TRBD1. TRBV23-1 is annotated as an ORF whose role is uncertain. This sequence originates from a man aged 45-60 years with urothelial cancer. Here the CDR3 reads CASRSDRRLGQPQHF. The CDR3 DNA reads TGCGCCAGCAGATCGGACAGGCGGCTGGGTCAGCCCCAGCATTTT.